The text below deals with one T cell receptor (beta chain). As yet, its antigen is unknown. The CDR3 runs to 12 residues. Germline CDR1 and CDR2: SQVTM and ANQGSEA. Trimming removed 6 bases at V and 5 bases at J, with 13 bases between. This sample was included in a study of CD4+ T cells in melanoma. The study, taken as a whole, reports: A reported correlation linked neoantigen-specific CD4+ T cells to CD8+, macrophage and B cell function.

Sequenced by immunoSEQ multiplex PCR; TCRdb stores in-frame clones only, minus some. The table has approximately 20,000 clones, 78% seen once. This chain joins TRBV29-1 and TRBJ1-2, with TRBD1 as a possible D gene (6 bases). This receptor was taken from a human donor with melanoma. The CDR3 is CSVHEGGYGYTF. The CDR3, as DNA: TGCAGCGTCCACGAAGGGGGGTATGGCTACACCTTC.